This TCR beta chain is drawn from a study of blood T cell repertoires in COVID-19 (dated by TCRdb to the early 2020s). Regarding the research as a whole: Samples covering the acute and convalescent phases of COVID-19 were provided by collaborators in the United States, Italy and Spain. The material from the prospective study consisted of cDNA or gDNA derived from T cells, B-cell-depleted T cells, or PBMCs. Deeply sampled blood TCRbeta repertoires from subjects exposed to, actively infected with, or recovered from COVID-19 were included in the dataset. A freely available public database, intended as a resource for researchers studying the immune response to SARS-CoV-2, is where the repertoires were released. The samples were drawn from two sources: the first 160 participants of the ongoing ImmuneRACE study, and over 1,000 subjects contributed by 6 global collaborators. Nearly every sample came with metadata listing a de-identified subject ID, COVID-19 status, age in years and sex. Where available, HLA class I and class II types were taken from metadata supplied by the sample provider and were not determined by assay-based typing. Findings and caveats that apply to the study as a whole: How much clinical and demographic metadata was included differed by source and by participant, and the metadata was provided uncurated.

Collaborating institutions collected whole blood in K2EDTA tubes following their own protocols. For TCRbeta analysis, collaborators shipped samples as frozen whole blood, isolated PBMCs, or DNA extracted from either of those sample types. The immunoSEQ Assay, a bias-controlled multiplex PCR, was used to amplify TCRbeta CDR3 regions from genomic DNA. Per the original workflow: The number of nucleated cells in each sample was estimated from the amplification of reference gene primers within the assay. To quantify the absolute abundance of each unique TCRbeta CDR3 rearrangement, sequence reads were collapsed and filtered. For each sample, productive Simpson clonality was calculated as the square root of Simpson's diversity index across productive rearrangements. This immuneACCESS table, as held by TCRdb, lists in-frame sequences with V and J called but not all clones. Of the missing ones, under half trace to an unresolved V gene in checked studies; the others have no known cause. That table furnishes V, J and clone size, whereas the DNA furnished D and trimming. The sample table holds 80,000 to 100,000 clones, of which roughly 80% were seen once. Jointly, the top ten make up nearly 4.5% of the sample.

V lost 6 bases and J lost 6 bases, and the count of bases not matched to a germline gene is 6. The CDR3 numbers 13 residues from cysteine through phenylalanine. Just the 39-base CDR3 DNA is kept, in frame starting at base 1. The germline V gene yields MNHEY for CDR1 and SVGAGI for CDR2. As concerns this clone: Its antigen remains unidentified. Base quality data are lacking; no much larger clone is found one base away.

Recombination connected TRBV6-5 to TRBJ1-1, with 8 bases matching TRBD1. The sample comprised peripheral blood. The clonotype comes from a man in his sixties with acute or convalescent COVID-19. The CDR3 protein is CASSLIQGAEAFF. The DNA sequence follows: TGTGCCAGCAGCCTAATACAGGGGGCTGAAGCTTTCTTT.